This T cell receptor (beta chain) was sequenced during a study of blood T cells in healthy people across ages. No fewer than 6 million PBMCs went into each sample. PCR was performed a second time for about 7 to 11 cycles using a sample-barcoded 5' primer and a J-beta primer mix. TCRdb reanalysed the 5' RACE reads using MiXCR and keeps one entry per CDR3 protein. The sample shows 650,000 to 900,000 distinct CDR3 sequences, less than 80% of them seen only once. Germline V gene lookup returns CDR1 SGHRS and CDR2 YFSETQ. V dropped 6 bases and J dropped 2 bases, with 15 bases sitting between them. The CDR3 extends over 14 amino acids. Study-level results: CMV status of donors was not determined, possibly confounding expanded clonotype changes.

On this clonotype: The antigen is not known.

This TCR was sampled from a young man in good health. The sample was blood. The rearrangement joins TRBV5-1 to TRBJ2-7, with D perhaps matching TRBD1 (6 bases). The CDR3 region has the DNA TGCGCCAGCAAAGGCCGGGACAAGGCCTACGAGCAGTACTTC. Its protein product is CASKGRDKAYEQYF.